This TCR beta chain was captured in a study of glioma-infiltrating T cells after dendritic cell vaccination (dated by TCRdb to between 2015 and 2016). At the level of the whole study: A cohort of roughly 15 glioblastoma patients from Phase I and II dendritic cell vaccination trials was included, of whom 9 were newly diagnosed and 6 had recurrent disease. Each patient got three intradermal injections of the dendritic cell vaccine, spaced at biweekly intervals, in the arm below the axilla. Between the early 2000s and the early 2010s, the patients were given dendritic cell vaccination pulsed with autologous tumor lysate. Survival after dendritic cell vaccination was correlated with TCR sequencing metrics, such as TIL content and the overlap between tumor and blood repertoires. The vaccine was prepared from monocyte-derived dendritic cells that were cultured for about 7 days with IL-4 and GM-CSF and then pulsed overnight with autologous tumor lysate. In glioblastoma patients vaccinated with dendritic cells, deep sequencing of TCR beta CDR3 regions served to measure tumor-infiltrating lymphocyte content and to compare repertoires between tumor and blood. Here is what the overall study found, with its caveats: The cohort was small and heterogeneous, only a few patients had full blood and tumor sets, and even fewer had initial-recurrent tumor pairs. Higher estimated pretreatment TIL content predicted longer time to progression and overall survival after dendritic cell vaccination. The three-group TCR overlap response model was described as speculative and requiring prospective validation. No direct relationship between TCR clonality and survival was found, suggesting that a diverse polyclonal response may matter.

The intended sense of this specimen's time point label: after dendritic cell vaccination, including at tumor progression/relapse. Selection of patients required sufficient residual fresh-frozen tumor tissue and over two years of available survival data. Although molecular status otherwise differed among the glioblastoma patients, no patient had an isocitrate dehydrogenase mutation. PBMC collection took place before vaccination, two weeks after the third vaccination, and at tumor progression if progression occurred. The Qiagen DNeasy Blood extraction Kit was used for extraction of genomic DNA. TCRB CDR3 regions were amplified from 1.5 to 2 ug genomic DNA, or all available DNA if less, using the immunoSEQ assay. Multiplex PCR used 60 forward primers for TCR V beta segments and 13 reverse primers for J beta segments. To estimate the number of reads per starting template, synthetic control templates were added to each sample at limiting dilution. The Illumina HiSeq System generated 87 bp sequencing reads. From the authors' description of their analysis: PCR and sequencing errors were removed by a nearest neighbor algorithm that merged closely related sequences. TCR overlap was measured as the percentage of unique tumor TCR beta sequences that were also present in the peripheral blood of the same patient. TCRdb holds this immuneACCESS table with in-frame rearrangements only. Some clones are missing; in checked studies, unresolved V genes explain under half, and the rest has no known cause. Clone size and the V and J calls come from that table; the DNA yielded D and trimming. The sample table shows about 64,000 clones, and around 86% are seen once. The ten largest clones represent roughly 10% of the sample.

Points on this clone: It has no known antigen specificity. There are no base qualities to consult, and no much larger clone falls within one base.

The CDR3 goes from the cysteine to the phenylalanine over 15 residues. The sequence is cut down to CDR3 DNA, 45 bases in frame from base 1. Trimming accounts for 5 bases at V and 5 bases at J, while the number of junction bases matched to no gene is 7. In the germline V gene (reference sequence), CDR1 corresponds to MNHEY and CDR2 to SMNVEV. The specimen was blood, collected after dendritic cell vaccination. The sequence is built from TRBV27 and TRBJ2-5; TRBD2 fits 11 bases in the junction. This receptor was obtained from a human donor with glioblastoma. Here is the DNA: TGTGCCAGCAGTCTTACTAGCGGGAGCCGGGAGACCCAGTACTTC. Its translation is CASSLTSGSRETQYF.